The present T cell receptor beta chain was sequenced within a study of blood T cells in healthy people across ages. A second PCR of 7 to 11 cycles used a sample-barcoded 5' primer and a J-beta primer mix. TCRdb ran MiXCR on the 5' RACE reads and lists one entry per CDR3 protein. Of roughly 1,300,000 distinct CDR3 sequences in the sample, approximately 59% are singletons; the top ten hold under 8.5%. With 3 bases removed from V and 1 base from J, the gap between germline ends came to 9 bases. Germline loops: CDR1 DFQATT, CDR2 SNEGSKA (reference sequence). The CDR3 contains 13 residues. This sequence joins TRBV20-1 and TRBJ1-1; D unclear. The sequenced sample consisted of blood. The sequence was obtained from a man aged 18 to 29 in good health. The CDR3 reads CSASRQPNTEAFF. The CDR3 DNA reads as TGCAGTGCTAGCCGGCAGCCGAACACTGAAGCTTTCTTT.